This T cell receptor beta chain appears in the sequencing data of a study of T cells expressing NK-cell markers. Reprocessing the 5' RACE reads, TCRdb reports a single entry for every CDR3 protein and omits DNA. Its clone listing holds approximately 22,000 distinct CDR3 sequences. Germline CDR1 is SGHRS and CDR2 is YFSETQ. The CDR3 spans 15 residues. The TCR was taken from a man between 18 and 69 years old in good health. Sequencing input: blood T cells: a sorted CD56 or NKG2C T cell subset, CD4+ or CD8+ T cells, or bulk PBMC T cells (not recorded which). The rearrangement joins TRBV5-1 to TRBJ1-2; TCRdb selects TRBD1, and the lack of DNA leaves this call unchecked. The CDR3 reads CASSSGTDYYGGYTF.